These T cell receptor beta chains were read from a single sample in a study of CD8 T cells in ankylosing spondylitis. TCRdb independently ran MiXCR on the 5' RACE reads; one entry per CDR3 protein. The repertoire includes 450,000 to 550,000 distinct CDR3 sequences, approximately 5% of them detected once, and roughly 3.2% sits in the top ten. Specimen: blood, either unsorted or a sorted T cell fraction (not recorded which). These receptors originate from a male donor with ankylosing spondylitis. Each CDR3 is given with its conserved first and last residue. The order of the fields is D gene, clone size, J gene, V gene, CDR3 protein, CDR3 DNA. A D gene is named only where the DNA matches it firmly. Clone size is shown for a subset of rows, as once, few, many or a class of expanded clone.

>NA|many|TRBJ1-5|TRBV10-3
CAISEFGGNSNQPQHF
TGTGCCATCAGTGAGTTCGGAGGGAATAGCAATCAGCCCCAGCATTTT
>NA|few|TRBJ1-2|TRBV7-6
CASSLGAGRSAYGYTF
TGTGCCAGCAGCTTAGGTGCGGGGCGGTCGGCCTATGGCTACACCTTC
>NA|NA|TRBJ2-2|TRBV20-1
CSARDPANPTGELFF
TGCAGTGCTAGAGATCCCGCGAATCCCACCGGGGAGCTGTTTTTT
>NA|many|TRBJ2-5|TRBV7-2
CASSSYMGETQYF
TGTGCCAGCAGCTCTTACATGGGGGAGACCCAGTACTTC
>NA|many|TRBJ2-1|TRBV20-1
CSARGRGQLYNEQFF
TGCAGTGCTAGAGGAAGGGGTCAGCTCTACAATGAGCAGTTCTTC
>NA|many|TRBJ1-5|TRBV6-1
CASSAANGNQPQHF
TGTGCCAGCAGTGCGGCTAATGGCAATCAGCCCCAGCATTTT
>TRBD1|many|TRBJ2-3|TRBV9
CASSVGGDRGTDTQYF
TGTGCCAGCAGCGTAGGCGGGGACAGGGGCACAGATACGCAGTATTTT
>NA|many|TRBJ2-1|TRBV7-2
CASSPTRTTEQFF
TGTGCCAGCAGCCCAACCAGGACGACTGAGCAGTTCTTC
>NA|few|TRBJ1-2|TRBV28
CASSFPGLDYGYTF
TGTGCCAGCAGTTTCCCAGGGCTGGACTATGGCTACACCTTC
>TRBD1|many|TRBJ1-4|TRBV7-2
CASSRTGPNEKLFF
TGTGCCAGCAGCCGGACAGGGCCAAATGAAAAACTGTTTTTT
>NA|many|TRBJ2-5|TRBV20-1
CSASDGTTHQETQYF
TGCAGTGCTAGTGACGGGACAACACACCAAGAGACCCAGTACTTC
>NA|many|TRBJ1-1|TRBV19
CASSSLRSDTEAFF
TGTGCCAGTAGTTCCCTTAGGTCGGACACTGAAGCTTTCTTT
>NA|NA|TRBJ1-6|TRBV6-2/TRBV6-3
CASSYETGARSSPLHF
TGTGCCAGCAGTTATGAAACAGGAGCCCGGAGCTCACCCCTCCACTTT
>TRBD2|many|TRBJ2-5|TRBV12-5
CASGLGLAGGWETQYF
TGTGCTAGTGGCCTAGGACTAGCGGGAGGATGGGAGACCCAGTACTTC
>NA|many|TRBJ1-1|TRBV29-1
CSVHISSTEAFF
TGCAGCGTTCATATCTCGAGCACTGAAGCTTTCTTT
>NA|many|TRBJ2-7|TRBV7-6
CASSPGLGGEQYF
TGTGCCAGCAGCCCCGGCCTCGGAGGTGAGCAGTACTTC
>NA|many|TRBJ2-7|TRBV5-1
CASSLEVSYYEQYF
TGCGCCAGCAGCTTGGAGGTCAGCTACTACGAGCAGTACTTC
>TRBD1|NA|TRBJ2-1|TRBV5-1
CASSQGQVAYNEQFF
TGCGCCAGCAGCCAGGGACAGGTCGCCTACAATGAGCAGTTCTTC
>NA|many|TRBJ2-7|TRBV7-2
CASSLEVGSYEQYF
TGTGCCAGCAGCTTAGAGGTCGGATCCTACGAGCAGTACTTC
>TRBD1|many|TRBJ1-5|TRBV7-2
CASSYRQGYGQPQHF
TGTGCCAGCAGCTACCGACAGGGGTACGGGCAGCCCCAGCATTTT
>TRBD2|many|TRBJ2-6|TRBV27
CASSASGAGANVLTF
TGTGCCAGCAGTGCTAGCGGGGCTGGGGCCAACGTCCTGACTTTC
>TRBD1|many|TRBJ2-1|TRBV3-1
CASSKTGGSDEQFF
TGTGCCAGCAGCAAGACAGGGGGCAGTGATGAGCAGTTCTTC
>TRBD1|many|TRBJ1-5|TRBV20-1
CSARVETGLDQPQHF
TGCAGTGCTAGAGTAGAGACAGGGCTGGATCAGCCCCAGCATTTT
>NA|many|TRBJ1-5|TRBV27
CASSLRGQPQHF
TGTGCCAGCAGCTTGAGGGGGCAGCCCCAGCATTTT